This T cell receptor beta chain originates from a study of T cell repertoires in breast cancer (dated by TCRdb to the mid-2010s). Regarding the complete study: Tumors, lymph nodes and peripheral blood lymphocytes from breast cancer patients, as well as peripheral blood from healthy control donors, were profiled. ER+/PR+ status was present in the majority of the approximately 23 patient tumors that were analyzed for shared TCRs. Given the low mutational burden of breast cancer and the rarity of common mutations in breast cancer, it was reasoned that TCRs shared between breast cancer patients would target shared antigens. Blood samples were separated by Ficoll, whereas tumor-free lymph nodes were processed without any enzymatic digestion. Controls included nine healthy donors of an age range similar to the patients. After being minced and digested with Liberase and DNase, tumors and tumor-involved lymph nodes were passed through 70-um and 40-um filters. On average, around 500,000 sequences per sample and about 11 reads per input cell were obtained by sequencing.

Via the germline V gene, CDR1 is MNHEY and CDR2 SVGEGT. Clipping removes 4 bases from V and 15 bases from J, with 9 as the unmatched junction base count. Spanning cysteine to phenylalanine, the CDR3 consists of 12 amino acids. Left in the record is the CDR3 DNA by itself, 36 bases read in frame from the first base. To analyze paired alpha-beta TCRs of CD8+ T cells, the researchers used an expanded emulsion RT-PCR method with primers covering all TCR V genes. Before emulsion RT-PCR, CD8+ T cells were isolated with a CD8 positive selection kit and incubated overnight in 7.5 to 10 IU/mL IL-2. This clonotype was counted many times. No cognate antigen has been identified for it. Per-base qualities were not stored, and no clone one base away is much larger. Paper-wide results and their limitations: Under 20 TCR pairs were shared across seven or more patient tumors and were rarely found in control blood, which suggests possible tumor specificity. Emulsion RT-PCR was considered qualitative rather than quantitative, since transcript abundance and primer differences skewed clone recovery. Genuine antitumor clones may have been missed because singleton TCRs were discarded and only part of each tumor was sampled. TRBV7 predominated among shared TCRs, which may reflect tumor recognition or a mispriming bias from eight TRBV7 primers. Shared TCRs were encoded by various nucleotide sequences, which suggests selection and expansion based on antigen. Compared with tumor-free nodes, tumor-involved sentinel lymph nodes shared about fourfold more TCRs with matched tumor repertoires (around 8% versus 2.1%).

The library came from emulsion pairing. Unpaired genes were suppressed in a second nested PCR with blocking oligos, after which Illumina adaptors and barcodes were added in a third nested PCR. Each emulsion RT-PCR master mix contained roughly 4,500-250,000 T cells, with C-region, Stepout and V-region primers. The emulsions were generated using the Micellula Emulsion and Purification Kit, and the RT-PCR was run with Qiagen OneStep RT-PCR reagents. Pooled libraries were sequenced on an Illumina MiSeq with paired-end 2 x 250 reads. Turning to the authors' computational methods: In Galaxy, read pairs were joined and then clipped at the engineered overlap into separate alpha and beta files, and any unclipped reads were discarded. Alpha-beta pairs were assigned using CompleteTCR, a MiTCR-based pipeline in which chains sharing read cluster identifiers are linked by an R script. TCR sequences that were observed only once, about 1-3.1% of the total, were removed as potential sequencing errors. Using fastp at Q25 and MiXCR, TCRdb reprocessed the public reads and kept productive beta chains. Rows are combined by CDR3 protein, so each entry shows the most common genes and DNA. TCRdb's processing, not the authors', yielded these V and J calls. The sample yields some 37,000 distinct CDR3 sequences; roughly 44% were counted once. Less than 70% of the sample rests with the top ten.

The sequence was collected from a pool of human donors with breast cancer or a healthy control (not recorded which). What was sequenced was CD8+ T cells. In this chain, TRBV6-2 or TRBV6-3 is recombined with TRBJ2-1; TRBD2 matches 7 bases in the middle. The DNA is as follows: TGTGCCAGCAGTTCGGGGACTATTTCGCGGTTCTTC. This yields the protein CASSSGTISRFF.